This T cell receptor beta chain was identified during a study of graft-versus-host responses after intestinal transplantation. The method was immunoSEQ multiplex PCR; TCRdb's version includes in-frame clones alone and lacks a portion of them. The sample lists about 21,000 clones; approximately 72% were seen once. For this clone: Antigen specificity is unknown.

Points from the study as a whole: Recipient-marrow GvH clones were detected, some having first appeared in ileum or blood.

The CDR3 sequence is 16 residues long. Once graft tissue had been processed, intraepithelial and lamina propria lymphocytes were released. The sequence was collected from a human patient who received an intestinal transplant, so some T cells may come from the graft donor. This chain links TRBV21-1 with TRBJ1-6. TRBV21-1 is a pseudogene. The material sequenced was ileum tissue, taken roughly 3 weeks after intestinal transplant. Written as DNA, the CDR3 is TGTGCCAGCAGCAAGACTACTCCGGGCCGCCATTCACCCCTCCACTTT. Translating it yields CASSKTTPGRHSPLHF.